This T cell receptor (beta chain) was captured by sequencing in a study of T-cell memory formation after mild COVID-19 (dated by TCRdb to about 2021). For the study in its entirety: TCR sequence clusters from the two donors were largely donor specific. Longitudinal TCRalpha and TCRbeta repertoire sequencing tracked T-cell clones expanding and contracting after mild COVID-19 in two donors. Two young, previously healthy adult volunteers, one female and one male, were included in the cohort. Study-wide findings and limitations: The study covered only a couple of mild cases, and larger cohorts including severe cases with pre-infection samples were considered necessary. Contracting CD4+ clones turned up mainly in the CM and EM memory subsets, whereas EMRA was where CD8+ clones were enriched. From day 15 to 85, contracting clones showed balanced CD4/CD8 phenotypes, whereas a second wave of clones that expanded from day 15 to 37 leaned towards CD4+. Some responding clones were detected in pre-infection memory, suggesting pre-existing cross-reactive memory T cells joined the SARS-CoV-2 response. SARS-CoV-2 specificity was not confirmed for the second-wave clones peaking on day 37.

Reads for this sample came from an Illumina NovaSeq 6000. TCRalpha and TCRbeta cDNA libraries were built by 5'RACE with constant-segment primers, adding sample barcodes and unique molecular identifiers. Trizol reagent was used to extract RNA from every sample. The libraries were amplified in two PCR steps, and the second step added a second sample barcode and Illumina TruSeq adapters. The libraries were sequenced on an Illumina NovaSeq using 2 x 150 bp paired-end reads. Per the authors' processing: Demultiplexing of reads and collapsing into UMI-guided consensus sequences were performed with migec v1.2.7. Using mixcr v2.1.11, UMI consensuses were aligned to TRA and TRB V and J templates and then assembled into clonotypes. A clonotype was counted as expanded or contracted only when both edgeR and NoisET called the clonotype significant, with the noise models trained on biological replicates. For edgeR calls, the cutoffs were a false discovery rate-adjusted p below 0.01 and a log2 fold-change threshold of 1. PCA with hierarchical clustering of max-normalized trajectories of the 1000 most abundant clonotypes was used as exploratory dynamics analysis. Each responding clone was given a CD4 or CD8 phenotype based on the CD4+ and CD8+ repertoires, which had been sequenced separately. TCRdb reanalyzed the raw reads on its own, using fastp at Q25 for trimming and MiXCR for clone calling, and kept in-frame beta chains. Every distinct CDR3 protein forms one entry, paired with its most common genes and DNA. The authors' filters were not applied to this entry. In all, the sample holds about 44,000 distinct CDR3 sequences, and 7.3% of those were seen once. Approximately 1.3% of the sample lies in the top ten.

PBMCs were isolated by Ficoll-Paque density gradient centrifugation. Of note for this clonotype: No antigen is known for it. Base qualities are not at hand, and no much larger clone is one base apart.

Sequences SSHAT (CDR1) and FNYEAQ (CDR2) are obtained from the germline V gene (reference sequence). The V end loses 4 bases and the J end loses 0 bases, and a stretch of 4 bases separates them. From the cysteine up to the phenylalanine, the CDR3 has a length of 13 residues. The kept DNA is CDR3 alone, 39 bases in frame from the first base. This clonotype originated in a man younger than 30 who had mild COVID-19 (a few samples of this study predate the infection). The sample titles of this study are shuffled in the database, so cell type and time point are left out; the donor was told from shared clones. The chain is made from TRBV7-7 and TRBJ1-3; the D gene cannot be named for sure. Sequenced: PBMCs or a T cell subset sorted from them (not recorded which). This receptor carries the CDR3 CASSSSSGNTIYF. The nucleotide sequence is TGTGCCAGCAGCTCCTCCTCTGGAAACACCATATATTTT. This CDR3, with the reference TRBV7-7 and TRBJ1-3 proteins standing in past its ends, gives the full variable domain GAGVSQSPRYKVTKRGQDVTLRCDPISSHATLYWYQQALGQGPEFLTYFNYEAQPDKSGLPSDRFSAERPEGSISTLTIQRTEQRDSAMYRCASSSSSGNTIYFGEGSWLTVV.